This is a list of T cell receptor beta chains from one sample in a study of T cell responses to AZD1222 COVID-19 vaccine. Generated by immunoSEQ multiplex PCR, the TCRdb table keeps only in-frame clones and is missing some. The sample has over 100,000 clones; 91% are singletons. The sequencing used peripheral blood, collected on day 0 of AZD1222 vaccination. Receptors were obtained from an adult in good health. The CDR3 runs from the conserved cysteine through the conserved F or W. D genes are given only for firm matches. The listing skips clone size in some rows; elsewhere it reads once, few, many or a size class.

v_call	d_call	clone_size	j_call	cdr3_nt	cdr3_aa
TRBV5-1	-	-	TRBJ2-7	TGCGCCAGCAGCGGCAATCGACGGACTACCTACGAGCAGTACTTC	CASSGNRRTTYEQYF
TRBV3-1/TRBV3-2	-	-	TRBJ1-2	TGTGCCAGCAGCCAGTGGATAGGGGCAACTGGCTACACCTTC	CASSQWIGATGYTF
TRBV20-1	-	-	TRBJ1-3	TGCAGTGCTAACTTTCAAAACACCATATATTTT	CSANFQNTIYF
TRBV6-5	-	-	TRBJ1-1	TGTGCCAGCACTATGAGGGGTGAAGCTTTCTTT	CASTMRGEAFF
TRBV6-4	-	-	TRBJ2-2	TGTGCCAGCAGTGATCACCTAAGGGAGCTGTTTTTT	CASSDHLRELFF
TRBV7-6	-	-	TRBJ2-2	TGTGCCAGCAGCTGGGGACATAACACCGGGGAGCTGTTTTTT	CASSWGHNTGELFF
TRBV5-1	-	-	TRBJ1-5	TGCGCCAGCAGCTTGGGGGAAGGGGTTCAGCCCCAGCATTTT	CASSLGEGVQPQHF
TRBV5-6	TRBD1	once	TRBJ1-5	TGTGCCAGCAGCAGAGACAGGGTTCAGCCCCAGCATTTT	CASSRDRVQPQHF
TRBV6-2/TRBV6-3	TRBD1	-	TRBJ1-2	TGTGCCAGCAGTTACTCGTCTTCGGGACAGCGCAACTATGGCTACACCTTC	CASSYSSSGQRNYGYTF
TRBV19	-	-	TRBJ1-5	TGTGCCAGTAGTCGACCAGGTCAGCCCCAGCATTTT	CASSRPGQPQHF
TRBV6-2/TRBV6-3	-	-	TRBJ1-1	TGTGCCAGCAGTTACGAGGCAGAAACTGAAGCTTTCTTT	CASSYEAETEAFF
TRBV30	-	-	TRBJ1-1	TGTGCCTGGAGTGTACTATCAGAGCAAGCTTTCTTT	CAWSVLSEQAFF
TRBV27	-	-	TRBJ1-3	TGTGCCAGCAGTTTATCTTGGGGGGCTGACACCATATATTTT	CASSLSWGADTIYF
TRBV7-8	-	-	TRBJ2-2	TGTGCCAGCGAGGGGCGGCCTATCGGGGAGCTGTTTTTT	CASEGRPIGELFF